This is a list of T cell receptor beta chains from one sample in a study of T cells in localized non-small cell lung cancer. Here immunoSEQ multiplex PCR was the method, and the copy in TCRdb shows in-frame clones only, minus some. Of some 5,900 clones in the sample, about 28% are singletons; the top ten hold around 5.1%. This sample comprised lung tumor tissue, obtained before any cancer treatment. Receptors were obtained from a female donor aged 60 or older with stage I lung adenocarcinoma. Both conserved end residues are part of each CDR3. The D gene is left open where the match is weak. Clone size is given for some rows only: seen once, a few or many times, or a class if the clone is expanded.

d_call: NA
clone_size: few
j_call: TRBJ2-3
v_call: TRBV11-3
cdr3_aa: CASSSGPTSTDTQYF
cdr3_nt: TGTGCCAGCAGCTCCGGACCCACTAGCACAGATACGCAGTATTTT

d_call: TRBD2
clone_size: NA
j_call: TRBJ2-2
v_call: TRBV15
cdr3_aa: CATSRGRGGSGELFF
cdr3_nt: TGTGCCACCAGCAGAGGAAGGGGAGGGTCGGGGGAGCTGTTTTTT

d_call: TRBD1
clone_size: few
j_call: TRBJ1-1
v_call: TRBV11-3
cdr3_aa: CASSFHGQGNSEAFF
cdr3_nt: TGTGCCAGCAGCTTCCATGGACAGGGGAACTCTGAAGCTTTCTTT

d_call: NA
clone_size: few
j_call: TRBJ2-6
v_call: TRBV6-8
cdr3_aa: CASTPEGTGANVLTF
cdr3_nt: TGTGCCAGCACCCCAGAGGGCACTGGGGCCAACGTCCTGACTTTC

d_call: TRBD1
clone_size: NA
j_call: TRBJ1-2
v_call: TRBV10-2
cdr3_aa: CASSEPDRRQGGYTF
cdr3_nt: TGCGCCAGCAGTGAGCCGGACAGGAGGCAGGGTGGCTACACCTTC

d_call: NA
clone_size: NA
j_call: TRBJ2-5
v_call: TRBV5-1
cdr3_aa: CASSLSGALKETQYF
cdr3_nt: TGCGCCAGCAGCTTGTCGGGGGCGCTGAAAGAGACCCAGTACTTC

d_call: NA
clone_size: NA
j_call: TRBJ2-3
v_call: TRBV6-8
cdr3_aa: CASSVDRAPTDTQYF
cdr3_nt: TGTGCCAGCAGCGTAGATAGGGCCCCCACAGATACGCAGTATTTT

d_call: NA
clone_size: NA
j_call: TRBJ2-3
v_call: TRBV11-3
cdr3_aa: CASSLNAGGDTQYF
cdr3_nt: TGTGCCAGCAGCTTAAATGCGGGTGGGGATACGCAGTATTTT

d_call: NA
clone_size: NA
j_call: TRBJ2-7
v_call: TRBV19
cdr3_aa: CASSNTPGSGGAYEQYF
cdr3_nt: TGTGCCAGTAGCAACACCCCAGGGTCAGGCGGTGCCTACGAGCAGTACTTC

d_call: NA
clone_size: NA
j_call: TRBJ2-7
v_call: TRBV6-8
cdr3_aa: CASSLQRFEQYF
cdr3_nt: TGTGCCAGCAGCCTCCAACGATTCGAGCAGTACTTC

d_call: NA
clone_size: NA
j_call: TRBJ1-4
v_call: TRBV30
cdr3_aa: CACSGYQGEKLFF
cdr3_nt: TGTGCCTGCTCAGGTTATCAGGGGGAAAAACTGTTTTTT

d_call: TRBD2
clone_size: NA
j_call: TRBJ2-5
v_call: TRBV11-3
cdr3_aa: CASSLTSGRGETQYF
cdr3_nt: TGTGCTAGCAGCTTGACTAGCGGGAGAGGAGAGACCCAGTACTTC

d_call: NA
clone_size: NA
j_call: TRBJ1-2
v_call: TRBV9
cdr3_aa: CASSEERAGLGGYTF
cdr3_nt: TGTGCCAGCAGTGAGGAGAGGGCAGGGCTTGGGGGCTACACCTTC

d_call: TRBD2
clone_size: few
j_call: TRBJ2-7
v_call: TRBV29-1
cdr3_aa: CSVERLAGGYEQYF
cdr3_nt: TGCAGCGTTGAACGACTAGCGGGGGGCTACGAGCAGTACTTC

d_call: TRBD2
clone_size: NA
j_call: TRBJ2-7
v_call: TRBV5-1
cdr3_aa: CASSLGWASGDSSYEQYF
cdr3_nt: TGCGCCAGCAGCTTGGGTTGGGCTAGCGGTGATAGCTCCTACGAGCAGTACTTC

d_call: NA
clone_size: few
j_call: TRBJ1-1
v_call: TRBV7-8
cdr3_aa: CASSLDKATEAFF
cdr3_nt: TGTGCCAGCAGCTTAGATAAGGCCACTGAAGCTTTCTTT

d_call: TRBD1
clone_size: NA
j_call: TRBJ2-5
v_call: TRBV2
cdr3_aa: CASRGTGQETQYF
cdr3_nt: TGTGCCAGCAGGGGGACAGGGCAGGAGACCCAGTACTTC

d_call: TRBD2
clone_size: NA
j_call: TRBJ2-1
v_call: TRBV4-1
cdr3_aa: CASSRSGLAGDEQFF
cdr3_nt: TGCGCCAGCAGCCGATCGGGACTAGCGGGCGATGAGCAGTTCTTC

d_call: TRBD1
clone_size: NA
j_call: TRBJ1-2
v_call: TRBV28
cdr3_aa: CASSLSGTGYGYTF
cdr3_nt: TGTGCCAGCAGTTTATCAGGGACAGGGTATGGCTACACCTTC

d_call: TRBD1
clone_size: NA
j_call: TRBJ1-2
v_call: TRBV25-1
cdr3_aa: CASSEYGNRGAFGYTF
cdr3_nt: TGTGCCAGCAGTGAATATGGGAACAGGGGTGCTTTTGGCTACACCTTC

d_call: TRBD2
clone_size: medium-sized
j_call: TRBJ2-7
v_call: TRBV6-8
cdr3_aa: CASSYSNQRETEQYF
cdr3_nt: TGTGCCAGCAGTTACTCGAACCAGCGGGAGACCGAGCAGTACTTC

d_call: NA
clone_size: few
j_call: TRBJ2-3
v_call: TRBV11-3
cdr3_aa: CASSTGSGGDTQYF
cdr3_nt: TGTGCCAGCAGCACCGGGAGCGGAGGGGATACGCAGTATTTT

d_call: TRBD2
clone_size: NA
j_call: TRBJ2-1
v_call: TRBV11-3
cdr3_aa: CASSPPPGPSGNNEQFF
cdr3_nt: TGTGCCAGCAGCCCCCCCCCTGGGCCTAGCGGAAACAATGAGCAGTTCTTC

d_call: TRBD2
clone_size: NA
j_call: TRBJ2-1
v_call: TRBV11-3
cdr3_aa: CASSLGTSGYNEQFF
cdr3_nt: TGTGCCAGCAGCTTGGGGACTAGCGGGTACAATGAGCAGTTCTTC

d_call: NA
clone_size: few
j_call: TRBJ2-3
v_call: TRBV11-3
cdr3_aa: CASSLRQNTDTQYF
cdr3_nt: TGTGCCAGCAGCTTGAGACAGAACACAGATACGCAGTATTTT

d_call: NA
clone_size: few
j_call: TRBJ1-5
v_call: TRBV11-3
cdr3_aa: CASSLGPTGNNQPQHF
cdr3_nt: TGTGCCAGCAGCTTGGGGCCTACAGGGAACAATCAGCCCCAGCATTTT

d_call: NA
clone_size: NA
j_call: TRBJ2-2
v_call: TRBV9
cdr3_aa: CASSARLNTGELFF
cdr3_nt: TGTGCCAGCAGCGCTCGTTTGAACACCGGGGAGCTGTTTTTT

d_call: TRBD1
clone_size: few
j_call: TRBJ1-5
v_call: TRBV9
cdr3_aa: CASSVGQDNQPQHF
cdr3_nt: TGTGCCAGCAGCGTCGGACAGGACAATCAGCCCCAGCATTTT